This record looks at one T cell receptor beta chain sequence and its context. Its antigen has not been determined. The record has no base qualities; no much larger clone is one base away. The data were taken from a study of CD8 T cells in ankylosing spondylitis (dated by TCRdb to the late 2010s). At the level of the whole study: T cell receptor beta repertoires were profiled in healthy donors and ankylosing spondylitis patients so that disease-linked TCR variants could be found. In total, the full study cohort was made up of roughly 110 healthy donors and 25 or so ankylosing spondylitis patients. Peripheral blood samples were taken, and synovial fluid was additionally collected from ankylosing spondylitis patients. Overall study results and their limits: Some motif variants had previously been reported in the synovial fluid and blood of reactive arthritis patients, which suggests shared mechanisms of disease initiation. A TCR beta motif made up of several highly homologous amino acid variants appeared to be characteristic of blood from ankylosing spondylitis patients. According to the report, matched synovial fluid samples from ankylosing spondylitis patients were significantly enriched for the disease-linked clones. The disease-linked clones had a CD8+ phenotype and were found at relatively low frequencies in peripheral blood.

For sequencing, an Illumina HiSeq 2500 was employed. Quantitative 5'-RACE with molecular barcodes was used to prepare TCR beta libraries. From the authors' description of their analysis: A new computational method, built on a probabilistic model of VDJ rearrangement, was used to identify disease-linked TCR variants. TCRdb reanalyzed the raw reads on its own, using fastp at Q25 for trimming and MiXCR for clone calling, and kept in-frame beta chains. For every CDR3 protein sequence, its rows merge into one entry that carries the most common genes and DNA. The V and J calls here are based on TCRdb, not the publication. The sample table holds fewer than 750,000 distinct CDR3 sequences, of which 15% to 20% were seen once. The ten largest clones take up around 19% of the sample. Looking up the germline V gene (reference sequence) yields CDR1 DFQATT and CDR2 SNEGSKA. The CDR3 runs 15 amino acids, cysteine and phenylalanine included. The kept DNA is CDR3 alone, 45 bases in frame from the first base. V trim: 0 bases; J trim: 2 bases; unmatched bases: 5.

The sample taken for sequencing was blood, either unsorted or a sorted T cell fraction (not recorded which). The chain was built from TRBV20-1 and TRBJ1-1; TRBD1 agrees with 8 junctional bases. The receptor was isolated from a male donor with ankylosing spondylitis. The CDR3 region reads CSARDPTGDNTEAFF. The nucleotides are TGCAGTGCTAGAGACCCGACAGGGGATAACACTGAAGCTTTCTTT.